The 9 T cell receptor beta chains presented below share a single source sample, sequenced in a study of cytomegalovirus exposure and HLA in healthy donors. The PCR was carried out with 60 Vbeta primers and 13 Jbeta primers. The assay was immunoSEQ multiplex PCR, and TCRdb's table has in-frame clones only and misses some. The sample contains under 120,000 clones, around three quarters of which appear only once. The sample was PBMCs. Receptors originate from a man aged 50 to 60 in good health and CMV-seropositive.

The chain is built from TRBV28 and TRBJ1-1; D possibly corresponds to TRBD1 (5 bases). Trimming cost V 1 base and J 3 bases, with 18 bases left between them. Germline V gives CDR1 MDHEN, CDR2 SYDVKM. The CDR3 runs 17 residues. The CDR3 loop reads CASSLLPWTGVDTEAFF. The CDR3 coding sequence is TGTGCCAGCAGTTTATTGCCATGGACGGGGGTGGACACTGAAGCTTTCTTT.

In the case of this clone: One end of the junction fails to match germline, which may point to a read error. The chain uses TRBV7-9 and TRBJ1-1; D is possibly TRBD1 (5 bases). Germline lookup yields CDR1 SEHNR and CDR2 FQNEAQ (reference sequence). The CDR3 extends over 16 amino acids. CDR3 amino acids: CSSSLGEWTLNTEAFF. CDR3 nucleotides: TGTTCCAGCAGCTTAGGGGAATGGACACTGAACACTGAAGCTTTCTTT.

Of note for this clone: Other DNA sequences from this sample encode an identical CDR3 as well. The CDR3 sequence is CASSQDRETEAFF. The CDR3 coding sequence is TGTGCCAGCAGCCAAGACAGGGAAACTGAAGCTTTCTTT. This sequence joins TRBV5-4 and TRBJ1-1; 7 bases match TRBD1. CDR1 SGHNT and CDR2 YYREEE come from the germline V gene (reference sequence). The CDR3 is 13 amino acids. The V segment lost 4 bases and the J segment 5 bases; nucleotides outside the gene matches: 5.

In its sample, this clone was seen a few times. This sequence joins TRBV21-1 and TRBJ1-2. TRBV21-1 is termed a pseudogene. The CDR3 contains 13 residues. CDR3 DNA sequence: TGTGCCAGCAGCAAAATCGTAGGGAGCGGCTACACCTTC. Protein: CASSKIVGSGYTF.

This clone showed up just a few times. The DNA for the CDR3 is TGTGCCAGCCAAGAGACTAGCGCTGGTGAGCAGTTCTTC. Translation: CASQETSAGEQFF. The chain couples TRBV2 to TRBJ2-1, with 8 bases aligning to TRBD2. The CDR3 length is 13 residues. Per the germline V gene, CDR1 is SNHLY and CDR2 is FYNNEI. Trimming at V came to 8 bases and at J to 9 bases, leaving 9 bases not matched to a gene.

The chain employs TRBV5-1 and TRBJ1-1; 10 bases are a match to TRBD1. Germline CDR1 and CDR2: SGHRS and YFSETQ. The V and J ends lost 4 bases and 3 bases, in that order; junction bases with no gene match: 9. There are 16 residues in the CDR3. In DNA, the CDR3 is TGCGCCAGCAGCCTAATGACAGGGGGCCGGGACACTGAAGCTTTCTTT. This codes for CASSLMTGGRDTEAFF.

The DNA of the CDR3 is TGTGCCTGGAGTCAGGGGGCGAATTCACCCCTCCACTTT. This sequence encodes CAWSQGANSPLHF. The chain employs TRBV30 and TRBJ1-6; 8 bases are shared with TRBD1. Germline V gene data show CDR1 as GTSNPN and CDR2 as SVGIG (reference sequence). The CDR3 sequence is 13 residues long. With V trimmed by 2 bases and J by 7 bases, 1 base remained unmatched.

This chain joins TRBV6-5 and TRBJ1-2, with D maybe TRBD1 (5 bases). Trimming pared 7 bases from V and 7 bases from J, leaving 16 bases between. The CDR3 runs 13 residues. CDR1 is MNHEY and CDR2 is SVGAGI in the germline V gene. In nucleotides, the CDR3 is TGTGCCAGCAATCGTAGGGGATATGGTGGCTACACCTTC. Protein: CASNRRGYGGYTF.

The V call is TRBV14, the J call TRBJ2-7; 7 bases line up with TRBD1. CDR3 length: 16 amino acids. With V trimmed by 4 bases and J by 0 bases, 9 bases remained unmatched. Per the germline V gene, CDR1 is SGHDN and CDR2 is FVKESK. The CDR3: CASSLNPGTASYEQYF. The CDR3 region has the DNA TGTGCCAGCAGCCTCAATCCCGGGACAGCCTCCTACGAGCAGTACTTC.